The clone carrying this T cell receptor (beta chain) is a singleton in its sample. Germline CDR1 reads SGHNT; CDR2 reads YYREEE (reference sequence). The CDR3 has 13 amino acids. V lost 0 bases and J 10 bases, leaving 11 bases between the germline ends. The data derive from a study of T cell responses to AZD1222 COVID-19 vaccine. Sequenced by immunoSEQ multiplex PCR; TCRdb stores in-frame clones only, minus some. The repertoire includes under 150,000 clones, roughly 88% of them detected once, and about 16% sits in the top ten. This receptor was identified in an adult in good health. The material sequenced was peripheral blood, taken on day 0 of AZD1222 vaccination. The chain couples TRBV5-4 to TRBJ2-1, with a possible D match to TRBD2 (7 bases). The CDR3 DNA follows: TGTGCCAGCAGCTTGGTGGGGGGGCACGAGCAGTTCTTC. Its translation is CASSLVGGHEQFF.